The present T cell receptor (beta chain) was sequenced within a study of Graves' ophthalmopathy and Graves' hyperthyroidism (dated by TCRdb to 2017 to 2018). Context from the whole study: Peripheral blood was collected at initial diagnosis, before any treatment. The study used signatures of the TCR beta repertoire to tell Graves' ophthalmopathy apart from Graves' hyperthyroidism and to predict which patients would progress to ophthalmopathy. In total, 120 to 150 blood samples were TCR-sequenced: 40 to 45 ophthalmopathy, approximately 75 hyperthyroidism and some 17 hyperthyroidism-to-ophthalmopathy patients. To explore V-J signatures that distinguish ophthalmopathy from hyperthyroidism, a discovery set of roughly 98 patients was enrolled, made up of approximately 45 with ophthalmopathy and around 60 with stable hyperthyroidism. An independent validation cohort comprised 18 to 20 hyperthyroidism patients and around 16 patients who later progressed from hyperthyroidism to ophthalmopathy. In more than five hyperthyroidism patients, T-cell repertoires of thyroid tissue and blood were compared. After sampling, hyperthyroidism patients received methimazole starting at 30 mg daily, and ophthalmopathy patients received high-dose intravenous methylprednisolone. The 75 to 100 discovery patients were randomly split 7:3 into training and test sets.

This clonotype was detected ten times or more. Its specific antigen is unknown. No much larger clonotype is one base removed from it; base qualities were not supplied. Summary of the overall study and its limitations: The 13-signature model separated ophthalmopathy from stable hyperthyroidism with over 85% sensitivity and around 81% specificity in cross-validation, and 80%/75% in the test set. Most of the expanded thyroid clonotypes with a frequency above 0.001 were also detected in blood, and it was suggested that the thyroid immune response may be reflected by blood repertoires. In validation, the model predicted ophthalmopathy progression with about 64% sensitivity and roughly 78% specificity; about a dozen predicted patients were CT-confirmed with GO in a median of about 6.2 months. Sample size was not statistically predetermined, and group allocation was not concealed from the investigators.

Hyperthyroidism was considered stable if no progression to ophthalmopathy occurred within 18 months of follow-up. Hyperthyroidism patients were newly diagnosed, were aged 18 to 65 years, and had a disease duration under 2 months. Patients with other autoimmune diseases, uncontrolled infections, pregnancy or lactation were excluded. Clinical symptoms, serum thyroxine, TRAb, thyroid ultrasound and orbital computed tomography formed the basis of the diagnosis. Ficoll-Paque density gradient centrifugation was used to isolate PBMCs from around 10 ml of fresh peripheral blood. Total RNA was extracted using Trizol reagent, and RNA quality was checked on an Agilent 2100 Bioanalyzer. CDR1 and CDR2, per the germline V gene, are SNHLY and FYNNEI. The V end gives up 6 bases and the J end 7 bases, leaving 4 bases in the junction not matched to a gene. The CDR3 runs 12 residues from the cysteine to the phenylalanine. The entry retains the CDR3 DNA only, 36 bases that are in frame from base 1.

For repertoire sequencing, the TCR beta CDR3 regions were amplified from RNA transcripts. HTBI primers and the Qiagen OneStep RT-PCR kit were used in a first-round RT-PCR, which was followed by a second-round multiplex PCR, size selection and purification. Libraries were sequenced paired-end with 100 bp reads on an Illumina HiSeq2000. The original pipeline was this. Reads were processed with SOAPnuke, discarding reads with adapters, uncalled bases, mean Phred below 15, or no exact constant-primer or identifier match. COPE v1.2.5 was used to merge the high-quality paired reads. Each unique nucleotide sequence was treated as a clonotype, and MiTCR v1.1 was used to align the clonotypes to the IMGT TRB V, D and J references. Analysis was restricted to V-J combinations with a frequency above 0.0001, which covered just over 98% of repertoires. For each V-J combination, a TCR clonal expansion and chaos score was defined as F50 clonal expansion divided by the chaos observed in the TCRdist matrix. Features were reduced by Welch's t-statistics and random forest to around 14 V-J combinations, which fed a naive Bayes classifier. The similarity between thyroid and blood repertoires was quantified using the Morisita-Horn index. The raw public reads went through TCRdb reprocessing: fastp at Q25, MiXCR clone calling, in-frame beta chains kept. Rows matching on CDR3 protein sequence are summarized as one entry with the most common DNA and genes. These V and J calls rely on TCRdb rather than the paper's analysis. The sample has a few hundred thousand distinct CDR3 sequences on record, roughly 14% of them singletons. The top ten hold approximately 7% of the sample.

The sequenced sample was peripheral blood. The chain is made from TRBV2 and TRBJ2-7, with 9 bases matching TRBD1. This sequence originates from a woman between 18 and 29 years old with stable Graves' hyperthyroidism. Donor details come from another sample of the same person, matched by shared clones. The encoded CDR3 is CASSGTGIEQYF. Here is the DNA: TGTGCCAGCAGCGGGACAGGGATAGAGCAGTACTTC.